This T cell receptor (beta chain) was recorded in a study of T cells and Merkel cell carcinoma outcomes. TCRdb keeps only in-frame clones here, not all; method: immunoSEQ multiplex PCR. The data hold around 2,000 clones, with approximately 89% observed a single time. Per germline, CDR1 SGHDT and CDR2 YYEEEE. The CDR3 has 13 residues. The ends were cut back, 6 bases at V and 3 bases at J, with 10 bases in the middle. Overall study findings and caveats: Reportedly, T-cell repertoire with density predicts Merkel cell carcinoma outcomes.

On this clone itself: Its target is unknown.

Sequences were obtained from tumor tissue from Merkel cell carcinoma. V usage is TRBV5-6 and J usage is TRBJ2-1; D is perhaps TRBD2 (5 bases). The receptor comes from a human donor with Merkel cell carcinoma. The CDR3 bases are TGTGCCAGCACCCGGACTGGCTACAATGAGCAGTTCTTC. Protein: CASTRTGYNEQFF.